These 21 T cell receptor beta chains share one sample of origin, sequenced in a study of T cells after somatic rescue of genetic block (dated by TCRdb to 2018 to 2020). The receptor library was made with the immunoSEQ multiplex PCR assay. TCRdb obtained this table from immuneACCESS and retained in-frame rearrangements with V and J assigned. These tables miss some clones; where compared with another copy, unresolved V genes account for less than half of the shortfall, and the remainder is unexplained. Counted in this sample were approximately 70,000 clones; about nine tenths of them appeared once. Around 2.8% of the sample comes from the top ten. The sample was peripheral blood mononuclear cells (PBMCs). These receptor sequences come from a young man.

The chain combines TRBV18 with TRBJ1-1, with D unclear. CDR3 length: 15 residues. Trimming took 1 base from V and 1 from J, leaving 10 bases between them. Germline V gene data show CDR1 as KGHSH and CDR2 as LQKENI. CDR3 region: CASSPRSGRNTEAFF. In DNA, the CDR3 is TGTGCCAGCTCACCACGGAGCGGCCGGAACACTGAAGCTTTCTTT.

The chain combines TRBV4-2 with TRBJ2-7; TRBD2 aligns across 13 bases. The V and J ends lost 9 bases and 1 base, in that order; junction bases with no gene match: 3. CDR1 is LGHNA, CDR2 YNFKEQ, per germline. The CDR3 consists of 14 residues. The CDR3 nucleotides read TGTGCCAGTCGACTAGCGGGAGGATCCTACGAGCAGTACTTC. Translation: CASRLAGGSYEQYF.

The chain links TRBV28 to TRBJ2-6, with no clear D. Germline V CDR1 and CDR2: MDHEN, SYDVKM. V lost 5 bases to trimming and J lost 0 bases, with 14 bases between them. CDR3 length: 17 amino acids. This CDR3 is CASSALQSYSGANVLTF. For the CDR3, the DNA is TGTGCCAGCAGTGCCCTACAAAGTTACTCTGGGGCCAACGTCCTGACTTTC.

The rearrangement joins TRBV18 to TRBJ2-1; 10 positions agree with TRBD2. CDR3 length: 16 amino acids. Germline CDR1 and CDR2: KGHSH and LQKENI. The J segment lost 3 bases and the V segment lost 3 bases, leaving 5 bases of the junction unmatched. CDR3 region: CASSPGLADLYNEQFF. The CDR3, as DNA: TGTGCCAGCTCACCTGGACTAGCGGATCTCTACAATGAGCAGTTCTTC.

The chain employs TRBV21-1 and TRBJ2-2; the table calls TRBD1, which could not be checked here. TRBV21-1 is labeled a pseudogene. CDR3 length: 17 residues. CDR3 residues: CASSREGQGAGNGELFF. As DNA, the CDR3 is TGTGCCAGCAGCAGAGAGGGACAGGGGGCTGGGAACGGGGAGCTGTTTTTT.

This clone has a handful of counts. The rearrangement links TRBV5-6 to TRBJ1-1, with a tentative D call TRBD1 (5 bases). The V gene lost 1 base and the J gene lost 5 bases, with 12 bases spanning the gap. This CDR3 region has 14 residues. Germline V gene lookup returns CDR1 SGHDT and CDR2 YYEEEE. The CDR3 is CASSLLMGETEAFF. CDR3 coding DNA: TGTGCCAGCAGCTTGTTAATGGGGGAAACTGAAGCTTTCTTT.

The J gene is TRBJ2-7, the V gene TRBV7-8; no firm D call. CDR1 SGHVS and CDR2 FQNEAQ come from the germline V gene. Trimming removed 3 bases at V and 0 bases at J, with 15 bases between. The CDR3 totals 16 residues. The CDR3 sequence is CASSLGYGLSSYEQYF. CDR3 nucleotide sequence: TGTGCCAGCAGCTTGGGGTATGGGTTGAGCTCCTACGAGCAGTACTTC.

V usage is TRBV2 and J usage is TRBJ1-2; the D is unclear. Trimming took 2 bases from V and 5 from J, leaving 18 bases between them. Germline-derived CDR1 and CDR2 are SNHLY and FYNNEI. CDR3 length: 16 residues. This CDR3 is CASSETPLGTGYGYTF. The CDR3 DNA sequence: TGTGCCAGCAGTGAAACCCCGCTAGGCACTGGGTATGGCTACACCTTC.

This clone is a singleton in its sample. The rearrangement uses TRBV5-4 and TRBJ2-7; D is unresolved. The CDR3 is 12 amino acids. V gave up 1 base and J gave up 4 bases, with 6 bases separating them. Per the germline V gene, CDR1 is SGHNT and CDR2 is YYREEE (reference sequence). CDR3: CASSLLGYEQYF. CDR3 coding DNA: TGTGCCAGCAGCTTGCTTGGGTACGAGCAGTACTTC.

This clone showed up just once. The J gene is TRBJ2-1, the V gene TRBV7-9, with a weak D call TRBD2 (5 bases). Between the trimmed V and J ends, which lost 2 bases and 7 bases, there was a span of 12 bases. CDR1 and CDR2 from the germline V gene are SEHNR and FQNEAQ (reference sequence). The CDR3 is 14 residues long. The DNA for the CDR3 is TGTGCCAGCAGCTTACATTCGGGGTTGAATGAGCAGTTCTTC. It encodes CASSLHSGLNEQFF.

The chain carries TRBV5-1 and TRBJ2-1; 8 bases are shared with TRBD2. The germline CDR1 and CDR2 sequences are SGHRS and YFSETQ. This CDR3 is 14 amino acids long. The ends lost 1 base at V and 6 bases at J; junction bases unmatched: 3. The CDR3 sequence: CASSLNGGANEQFF. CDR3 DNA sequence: TGCGCCAGCAGCTTGAACGGGGGGGCCAATGAGCAGTTCTTC.

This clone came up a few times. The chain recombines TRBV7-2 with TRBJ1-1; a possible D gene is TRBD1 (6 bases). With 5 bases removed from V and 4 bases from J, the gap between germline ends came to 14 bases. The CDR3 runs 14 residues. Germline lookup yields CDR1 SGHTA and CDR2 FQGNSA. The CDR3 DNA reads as TGTGCCAGCAGCGCGTCGGGGGGGCGCACTGAAGCTTTCTTT. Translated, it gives CASSASGGRTEAFF.

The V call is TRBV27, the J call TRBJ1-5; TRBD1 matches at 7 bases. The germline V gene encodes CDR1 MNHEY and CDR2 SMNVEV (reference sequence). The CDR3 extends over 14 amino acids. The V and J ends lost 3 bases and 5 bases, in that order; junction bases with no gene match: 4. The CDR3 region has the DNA TGTGCCAGCAGTTTCGACAGGGAGGATCAGCCCCAGCATTTT. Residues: CASSFDREDQPQHF.

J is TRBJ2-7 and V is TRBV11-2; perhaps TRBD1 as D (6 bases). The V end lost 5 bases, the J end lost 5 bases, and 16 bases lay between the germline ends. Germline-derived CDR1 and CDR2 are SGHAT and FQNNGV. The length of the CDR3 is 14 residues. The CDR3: CASSARGTPHEQYF. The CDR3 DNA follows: TGTGCCAGCAGCGCCAGGGGAACCCCACACGAGCAGTACTTC.

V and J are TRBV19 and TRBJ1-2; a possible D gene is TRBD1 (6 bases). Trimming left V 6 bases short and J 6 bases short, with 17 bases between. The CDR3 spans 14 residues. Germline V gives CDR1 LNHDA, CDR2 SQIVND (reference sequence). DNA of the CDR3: TGTGCCAGTAGCCCTACAGGGAGTTCGGATGGCTACACCTTC. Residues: CASSPTGSSDGYTF.

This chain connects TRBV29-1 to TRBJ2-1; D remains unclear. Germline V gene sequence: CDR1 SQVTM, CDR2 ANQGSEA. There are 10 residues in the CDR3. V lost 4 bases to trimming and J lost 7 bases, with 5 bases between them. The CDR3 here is CSVVRNEQFF. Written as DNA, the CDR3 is TGCAGCGTTGTCAGGAATGAGCAGTTCTTC.

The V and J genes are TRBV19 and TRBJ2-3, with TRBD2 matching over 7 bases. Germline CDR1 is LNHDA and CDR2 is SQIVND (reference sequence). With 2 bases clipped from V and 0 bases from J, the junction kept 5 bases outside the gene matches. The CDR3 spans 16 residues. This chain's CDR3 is CASSIRSGTSTDTQYF. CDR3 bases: TGTGCCAGTAGTATACGAAGCGGGACTAGCACAGATACGCAGTATTTT.

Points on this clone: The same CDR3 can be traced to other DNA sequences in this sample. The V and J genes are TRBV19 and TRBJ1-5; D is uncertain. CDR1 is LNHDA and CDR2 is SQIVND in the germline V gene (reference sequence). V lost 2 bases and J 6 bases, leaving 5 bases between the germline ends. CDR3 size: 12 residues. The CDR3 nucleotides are TGTGCCAGTAGTATAAGTGGTCAGCCCCAGCATTTT. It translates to CASSISGQPQHF.

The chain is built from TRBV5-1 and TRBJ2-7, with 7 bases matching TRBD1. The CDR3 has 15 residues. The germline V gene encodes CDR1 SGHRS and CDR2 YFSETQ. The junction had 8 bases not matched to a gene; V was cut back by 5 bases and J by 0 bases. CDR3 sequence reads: CASSPGTADSYEQYF. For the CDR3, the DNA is TGCGCCAGCAGTCCCGGGACAGCCGACTCCTACGAGCAGTACTTC.

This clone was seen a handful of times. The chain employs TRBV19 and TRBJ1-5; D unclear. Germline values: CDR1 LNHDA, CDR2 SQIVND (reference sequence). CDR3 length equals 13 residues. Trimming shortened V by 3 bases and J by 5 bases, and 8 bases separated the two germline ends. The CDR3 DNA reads TGTGCCAGTAGTATTGTGGCTGATCAGCCCCAGCATTTT. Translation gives CASSIVADQPQHF.

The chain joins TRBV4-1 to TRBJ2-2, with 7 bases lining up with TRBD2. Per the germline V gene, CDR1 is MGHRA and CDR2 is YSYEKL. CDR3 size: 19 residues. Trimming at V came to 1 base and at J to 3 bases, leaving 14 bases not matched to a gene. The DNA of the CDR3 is TGCGCCAGCAGCCAAGGCGGGGGATTGCGGGGCCCCCACACCGGGGAGCTGTTTTTT. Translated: CASSQGGGLRGPHTGELFF.